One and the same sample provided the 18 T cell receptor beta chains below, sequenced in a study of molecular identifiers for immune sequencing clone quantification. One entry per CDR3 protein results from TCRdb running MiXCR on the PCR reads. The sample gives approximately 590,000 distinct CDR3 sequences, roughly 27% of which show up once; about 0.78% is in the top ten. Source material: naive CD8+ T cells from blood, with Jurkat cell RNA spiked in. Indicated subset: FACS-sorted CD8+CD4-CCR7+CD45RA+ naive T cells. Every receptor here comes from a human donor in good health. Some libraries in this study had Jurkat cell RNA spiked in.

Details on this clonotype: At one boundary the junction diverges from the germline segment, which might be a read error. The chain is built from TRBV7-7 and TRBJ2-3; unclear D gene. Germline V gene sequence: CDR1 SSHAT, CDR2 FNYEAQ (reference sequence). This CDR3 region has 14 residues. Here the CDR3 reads CASSSNLFGDTQYF. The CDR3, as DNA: TGTGCTAGCAGCTCAAATCTATTTGGAGATACGCAGTATTTT.

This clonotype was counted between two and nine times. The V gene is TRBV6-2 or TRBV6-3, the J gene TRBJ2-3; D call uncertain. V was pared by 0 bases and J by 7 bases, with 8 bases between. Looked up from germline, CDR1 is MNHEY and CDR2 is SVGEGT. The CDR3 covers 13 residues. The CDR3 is CASSYSSPNTQYF. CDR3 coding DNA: TGTGCCAGCAGTTACTCGTCTCCGAATACGCAGTATTTT.

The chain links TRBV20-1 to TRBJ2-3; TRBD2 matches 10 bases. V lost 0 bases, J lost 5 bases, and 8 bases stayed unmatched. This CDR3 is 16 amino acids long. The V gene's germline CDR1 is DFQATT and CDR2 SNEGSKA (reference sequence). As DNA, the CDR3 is TGCAGTGCTAGAGATTTGGCTAGCGGGAGAATAGATACGCAGTATTTT. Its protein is CSARDLASGRIDTQYF.

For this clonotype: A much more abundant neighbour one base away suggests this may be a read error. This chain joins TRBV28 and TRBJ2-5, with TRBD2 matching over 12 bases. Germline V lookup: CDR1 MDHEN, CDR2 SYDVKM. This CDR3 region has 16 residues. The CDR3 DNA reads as TGTGCCAGCAGTTACGGACTAGCGGGAACTGAAGAGGCCCAGTACTTC. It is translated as CASSYGLAGTEEAQYF.

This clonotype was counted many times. This CDR3 reads CSVDAGVNTEAFF. The DNA of the CDR3 is TGCAGCGTTGACGCAGGAGTTAACACTGAAGCTTTCTTT. This chain links TRBV29-1 with TRBJ1-1; D gene ambiguous. V lost 3 bases to trimming and J lost 2 bases, with 10 bases between them. CDR1 and CDR2 from the germline V gene are SQVTM and ANQGSEA. This CDR3 comprises 13 residues.

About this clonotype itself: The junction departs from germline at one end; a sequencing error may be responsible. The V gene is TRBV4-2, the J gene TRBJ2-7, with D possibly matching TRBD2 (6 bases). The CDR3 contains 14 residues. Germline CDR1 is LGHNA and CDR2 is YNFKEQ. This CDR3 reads CARGMVAASYAQYF. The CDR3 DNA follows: TGTGCCAGAGGGATGGTAGCGGCTTCCTACGCGCAGTACTTC.

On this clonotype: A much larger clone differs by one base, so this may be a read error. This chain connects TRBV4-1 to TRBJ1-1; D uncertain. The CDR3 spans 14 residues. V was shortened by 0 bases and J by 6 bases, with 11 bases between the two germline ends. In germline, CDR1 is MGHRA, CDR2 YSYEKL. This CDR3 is CASSQDATNPEAFF. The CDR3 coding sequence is TGCGCCAGCAGCCAAGATGCAACCAACCCTGAAGCTTTCTTT.

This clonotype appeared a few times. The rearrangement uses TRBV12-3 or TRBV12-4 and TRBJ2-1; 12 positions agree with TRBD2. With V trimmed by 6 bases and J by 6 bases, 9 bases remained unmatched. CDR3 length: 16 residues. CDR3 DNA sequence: TGTGCCAGCAGCACCCTACTAGCGGGGGGATCCAATGAGCAGTTCTTC. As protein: CASSTLLAGGSNEQFF.

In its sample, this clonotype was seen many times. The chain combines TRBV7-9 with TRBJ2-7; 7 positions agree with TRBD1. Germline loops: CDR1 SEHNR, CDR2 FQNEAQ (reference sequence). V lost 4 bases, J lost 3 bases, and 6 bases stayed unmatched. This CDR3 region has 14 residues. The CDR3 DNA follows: TGTGCCAGCAGCTCCCGGGACAGAGTCTACGAGCAGTACTTC. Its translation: CASSSRDRVYEQYF.

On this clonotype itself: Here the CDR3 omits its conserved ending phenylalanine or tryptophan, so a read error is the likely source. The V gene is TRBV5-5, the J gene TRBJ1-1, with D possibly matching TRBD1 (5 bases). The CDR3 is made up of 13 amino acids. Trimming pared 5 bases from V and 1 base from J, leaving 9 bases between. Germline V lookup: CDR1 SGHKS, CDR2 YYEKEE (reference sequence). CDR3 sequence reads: CASRLGRNTEAFI. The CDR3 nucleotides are TGTGCCAGCAGGCTGGGACGGAACACTGAAGCTTTCATT.

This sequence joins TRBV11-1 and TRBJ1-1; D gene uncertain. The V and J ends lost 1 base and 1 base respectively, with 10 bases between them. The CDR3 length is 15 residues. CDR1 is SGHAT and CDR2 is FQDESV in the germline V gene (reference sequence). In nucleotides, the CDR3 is TGTGCCAGCAGCTTAGTCGGGATCTGGAACACTGAAGCTTTCTTT. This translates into CASSLVGIWNTEAFF.

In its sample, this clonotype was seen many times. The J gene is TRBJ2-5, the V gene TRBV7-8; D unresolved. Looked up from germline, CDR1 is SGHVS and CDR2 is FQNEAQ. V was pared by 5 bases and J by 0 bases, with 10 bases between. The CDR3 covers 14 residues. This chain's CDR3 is CASSPAADQETQYF. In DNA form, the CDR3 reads TGTGCCAGCAGCCCCGCGGCGGACCAAGAGACCCAGTACTTC. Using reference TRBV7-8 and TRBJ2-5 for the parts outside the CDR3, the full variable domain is GAGVSQSPRYKVAKRGQDVALRCDPISGHVSLFWYQQALGQGPEFLTYFQNEAQLDKSGLPSDRFFAERPEGSVSTLKIQRTQQEDSAVYLCASSPAADQETQYFGPGTRLLVL.

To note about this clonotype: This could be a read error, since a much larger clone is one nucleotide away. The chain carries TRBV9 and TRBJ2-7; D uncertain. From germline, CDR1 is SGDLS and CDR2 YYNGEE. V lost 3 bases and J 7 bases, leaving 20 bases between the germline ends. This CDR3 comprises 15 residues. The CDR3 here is CASSADTASYNEQYF. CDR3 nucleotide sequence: TGTGCCAGCAGCGCCGACACAGCGTCCTACAATGAGCAGTACTTC.

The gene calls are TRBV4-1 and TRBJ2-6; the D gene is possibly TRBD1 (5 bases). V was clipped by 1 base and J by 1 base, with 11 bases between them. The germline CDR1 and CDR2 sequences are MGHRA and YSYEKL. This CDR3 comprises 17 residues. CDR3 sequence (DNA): TGCGCCAGCAGCCAAGTAGCAACAGGTTCTGGGGCCAACGTCCTGACTTTC. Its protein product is CASSQVATGSGANVLTF.

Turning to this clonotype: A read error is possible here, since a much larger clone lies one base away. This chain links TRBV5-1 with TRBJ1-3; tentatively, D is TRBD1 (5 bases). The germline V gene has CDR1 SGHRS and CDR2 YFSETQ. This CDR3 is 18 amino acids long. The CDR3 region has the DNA TGCGCCAGCAGCTTGGGATTCGACAGAGCTTTCTCTGGAAACGCCATATATTTT. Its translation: CASSLGFDRAFSGNAIYF.

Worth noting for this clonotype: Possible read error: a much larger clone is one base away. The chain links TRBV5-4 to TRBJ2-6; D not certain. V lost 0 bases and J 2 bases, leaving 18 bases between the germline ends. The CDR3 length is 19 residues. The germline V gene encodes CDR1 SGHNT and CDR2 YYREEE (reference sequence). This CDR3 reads CASSLVGPLTLPGANVLTF. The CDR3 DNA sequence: TGTGCCAGCAGCTTGGTCGGACCCTTAACCCTCCCTGGGGCCAACGTCCTGACTTTC.

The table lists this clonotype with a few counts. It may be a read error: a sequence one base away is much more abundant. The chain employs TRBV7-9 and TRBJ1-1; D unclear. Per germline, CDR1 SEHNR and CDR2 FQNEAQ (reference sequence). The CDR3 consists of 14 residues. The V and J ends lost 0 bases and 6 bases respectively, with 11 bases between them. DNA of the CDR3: TGTGCCAGCAGCTTAGCGGTCCTTAACGCTGAAGCTTTCTTT. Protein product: CASSLAVLNAEAFF. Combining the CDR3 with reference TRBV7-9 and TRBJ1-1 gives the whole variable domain DTGVSQNPRHKITKRGQNVTFRCDPISEHNRLYWYRQTLGQGPEFLTYFQNEAQLEKSRLLSDRFSAERPKGSFSTLEIQRTEQGDSAMYLCASSLAVLNAEAFFGQGTRLTVV.

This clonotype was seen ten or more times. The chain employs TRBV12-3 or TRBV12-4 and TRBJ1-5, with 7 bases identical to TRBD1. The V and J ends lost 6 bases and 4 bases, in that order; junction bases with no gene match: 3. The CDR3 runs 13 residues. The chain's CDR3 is CASSAGQNQPQHF. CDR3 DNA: TGTGCCAGCAGCGCGGGACAGAATCAGCCCCAGCATTTT.